This TCR beta chain is drawn from a study of cytomegalovirus exposure and HLA in healthy donors. The primer mix had 60 Vbeta and 13 Jbeta primers. The protocol was immunoSEQ multiplex PCR, while the TCRdb copy is restricted to in-frame clones and leaves out a portion. The data contain about 120,000 clones, 60% to 80% of them singletons. The CDR3 loop spans 11 amino acids. The germline V gene encodes CDR1 DFQATT and CDR2 SNEGSKA (reference sequence). The V and J ends lost 6 bases and 5 bases respectively, with 8 bases between them. The receptor comes from a male donor in good health and CMV-seronegative. The chain has TRBV20-1 and TRBJ2-4; tentatively, D is TRBD1 (5 bases). What was sequenced was PBMCs. DNA of the CDR3: TGCAGTGCCGCACAGGAAAACATTCAGTACTTC. It specifies CSAAQENIQYF.